This paragraph reports one T cell receptor beta chain. Its antigen is not known. Assay: immunoSEQ multiplex PCR; the TCRdb copy retains only in-frame clones and omits some. The data hold 440,000 or so clones, with 80% to 95% observed a single time. This sample was included in a study of Ad26.COV2.S vaccination and SARS-CoV-2 variants. Study observations and caveats: The TCR breadth and depth analyses may have produced an underestimate of total T cell responses. Post-vaccination breadth of spike-specific CD8+ and CD4+ T cell responses was reportedly substantial.

Trimming took 1 base from V and 5 from J, leaving 10 bases between them. The CDR3 loop spans 14 amino acids. Germline values: CDR1 SGHTA, CDR2 FQGNSA. Treatment of the sample: roughly 19 received Ad26.COV2.S at low or high dose, single or two shots; about 5 received placebo; per-sample allocation not given. Each sample was drawn 63 days after the first injection (of vaccine or placebo). This TCR was recovered from a person aged 18-60 years who received the Ad26.COV2.S COVID-19 vaccine or a placebo. The chain has TRBV7-2 and TRBJ2-3; no reliable D call. This specimen was peripheral blood, taken in a trial of Ad26.COV2.S vaccine versus placebo. The CDR3 bases are TGTGCCAGCAGCTTAGGTCAGGATAAAGATACGCAGTATTTT. It codes for CASSLGQDKDTQYF.